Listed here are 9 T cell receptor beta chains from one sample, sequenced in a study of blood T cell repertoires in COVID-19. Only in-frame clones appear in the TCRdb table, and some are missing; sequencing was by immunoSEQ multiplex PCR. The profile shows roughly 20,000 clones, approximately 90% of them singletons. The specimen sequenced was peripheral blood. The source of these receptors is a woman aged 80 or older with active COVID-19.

The CDR3 region is CASRQGDRGPYGYTF. CDR3 bases: TGTGCCAGCAGGCAAGGTGACAGGGGCCCTTATGGCTACACCTTC. The chain uses TRBV6-5 and TRBJ1-2, with 8 positions matching TRBD1. The CDR3 extends over 15 amino acids. Per the germline V gene, CDR1 is MNHEY and CDR2 is SVGAGI. V shed 6 bases, J shed 5 bases, and the junction held 11 bases outside the gene matches.

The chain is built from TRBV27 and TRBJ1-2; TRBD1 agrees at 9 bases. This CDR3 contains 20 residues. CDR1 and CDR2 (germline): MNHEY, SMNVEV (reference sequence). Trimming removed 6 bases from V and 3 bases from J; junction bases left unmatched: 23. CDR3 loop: CASSEKGFPGQGPKYYGYTF. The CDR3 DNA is TGTGCCAGCAGCGAAAAGGGCTTTCCGGGACAGGGACCCAAATACTATGGCTACACCTTC.

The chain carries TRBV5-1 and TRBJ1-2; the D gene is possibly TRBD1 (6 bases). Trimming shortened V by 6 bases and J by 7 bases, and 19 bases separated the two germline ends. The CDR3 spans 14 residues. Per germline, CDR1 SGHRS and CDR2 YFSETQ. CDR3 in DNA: TGCGCCAGCACCCAGTCGGGGGGCAACGGTGGCTACACCTTC. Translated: CASTQSGGNGGYTF.

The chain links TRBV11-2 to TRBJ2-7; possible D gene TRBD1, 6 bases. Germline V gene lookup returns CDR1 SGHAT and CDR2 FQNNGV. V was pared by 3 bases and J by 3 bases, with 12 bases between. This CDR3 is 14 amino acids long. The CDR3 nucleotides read TGTGCCAGCAGCTTGCAGGGGACCTTCTACGAGCAGTACTTC. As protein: CASSLQGTFYEQYF.

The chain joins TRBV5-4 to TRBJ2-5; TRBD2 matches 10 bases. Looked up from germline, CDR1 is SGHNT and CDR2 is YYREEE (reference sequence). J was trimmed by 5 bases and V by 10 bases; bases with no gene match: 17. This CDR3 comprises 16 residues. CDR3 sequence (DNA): TGTGCCTCAGGTCTGGCTAGCGGGGGCCAACGGGAGACCCAGTACTTC. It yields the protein CASGLASGGQRETQYF.

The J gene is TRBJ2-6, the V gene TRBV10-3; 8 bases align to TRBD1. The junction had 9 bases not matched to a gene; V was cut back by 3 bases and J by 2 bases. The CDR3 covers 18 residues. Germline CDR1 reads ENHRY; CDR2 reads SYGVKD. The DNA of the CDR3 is TGTGCCATCAGTGATGGGACAGGTGGGCCCGCTGGGGCCAACGTCCTGACTTTC. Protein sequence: CAISDGTGGPAGANVLTF.

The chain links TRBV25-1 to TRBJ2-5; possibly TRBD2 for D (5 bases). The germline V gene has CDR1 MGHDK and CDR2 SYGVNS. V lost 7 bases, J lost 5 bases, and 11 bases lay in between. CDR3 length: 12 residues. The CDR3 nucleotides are TGTGCCAGCAAGGGTAGCGCGGAGACCCAGTACTTC. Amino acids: CASKGSAETQYF.

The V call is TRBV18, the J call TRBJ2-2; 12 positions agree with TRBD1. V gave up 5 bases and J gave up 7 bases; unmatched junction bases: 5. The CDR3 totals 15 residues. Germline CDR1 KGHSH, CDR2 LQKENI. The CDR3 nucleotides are TGTGCCAGCTCAACCGGGACAGGGGGCATCGGGGAGCTGTTTTTT. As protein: CASSTGTGGIGELFF.

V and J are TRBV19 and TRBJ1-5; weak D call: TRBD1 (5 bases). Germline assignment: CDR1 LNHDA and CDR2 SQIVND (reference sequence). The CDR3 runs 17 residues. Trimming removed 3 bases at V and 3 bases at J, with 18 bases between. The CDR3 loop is CASSIPGLLDSNQPQHF. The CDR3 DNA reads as TGTGCCAGTAGTATCCCGGGACTCCTGGATTCCAATCAGCCCCAGCATTTT.